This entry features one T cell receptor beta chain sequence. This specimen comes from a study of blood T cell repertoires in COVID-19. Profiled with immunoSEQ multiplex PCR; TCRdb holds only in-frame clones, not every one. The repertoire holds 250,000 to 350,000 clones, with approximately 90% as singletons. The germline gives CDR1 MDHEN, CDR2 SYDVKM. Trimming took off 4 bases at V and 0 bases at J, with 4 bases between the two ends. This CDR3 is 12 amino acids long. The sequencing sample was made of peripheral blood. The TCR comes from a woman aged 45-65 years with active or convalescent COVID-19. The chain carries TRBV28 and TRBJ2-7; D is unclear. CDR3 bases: TGTGCCAGCAGTTGGCCCTCCTACGAGCAGTACTTC. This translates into CASSWPSYEQYF.